The 14 T cell receptor beta chains reported below all come from one sample, sequenced in a study of T-cell reconstitution after alpha-beta-depleted transplantation in children. Unique molecular identifiers were built into the TCRbeta library. TCRdb reanalysed the PCR reads using MiXCR and keeps one entry per CDR3 protein. In the table there are roughly 500,000 distinct CDR3 sequences, more than 9% of which are singletons. The input for sequencing was PBMCs, taken before TCRalphabeta/CD19-depleted stem cell transplant. The receptors were gathered from a child aged 2 to 15 with inherited bone marrow failure, due to receive a stem cell transplant.

This clonotype was recorded many times. This CDR3 is CASSSIEQFF. CDR3 bases: TGTGCCAGCAGTAGTATCGAGCAGTTCTTC. The V call is TRBV7-9, the J call TRBJ2-1; no definite D call. Germline V CDR1 and CDR2: SEHNR, FQNEAQ (reference sequence). V lost 6 bases, J lost 10 bases, and 7 bases lay in between. The CDR3 covers 10 residues.

This clonotype was seen repeatedly, ten times or more. The genes are TRBV20-1 and TRBJ1-2, with 9 positions matching TRBD1. CDR3 length: 14 residues. The germline V gene encodes CDR1 DFQATT and CDR2 SNEGSKA (reference sequence). With V trimmed by 5 bases and J by 2 bases, 6 bases remained unmatched. This CDR3 is CSASTGGVNYGYTF. CDR3 in DNA: TGCAGTGCTTCTACAGGGGGCGTGAACTATGGCTACACCTTC.

The chain couples TRBV5-1 to TRBJ2-7; D gene ambiguous. The germline CDR1 and CDR2 sequences are SGHRS and YFSETQ. The CDR3 is 16 residues long. V lost 4 bases to trimming and J lost 0 bases, with 17 bases between them. The DNA of the CDR3 is TGCGCCAGCAGCCCGTACGGTGGGTTGAGCTCCTACGAGCAGTACTTC. The encoded protein is CASSPYGGLSSYEQYF.

Regarding this clonotype: Given a much more abundant clone one base away, this may be a read error. The genes are TRBV6-1 and TRBJ2-7; perhaps TRBD2 as D (6 bases). V lost 8 bases and J lost 6, with 23 bases in between. Germline V gene lookup returns CDR1 MNHNS and CDR2 SASEGT. CDR3 size: 15 residues. The CDR3 sequence is CASGPPGAAIFEQYF. CDR3 DNA: TGTGCCAGCGGGCCTCCGGGAGCGGCAATATTCGAGCAGTACTTC.

There are many counts of this clonotype. The chain uses TRBV4-3 and TRBJ2-1; TRBD1 agrees at 7 bases. The V gene end was trimmed by 0 bases and the J gene end by 6 bases; junction bases not matched to a gene: 8. The CDR3 runs 16 residues. Germline V lookup: CDR1 LGHNA, CDR2 YSLEER. CDR3 sequence reads: CASSQEPGQVANEQFF. The CDR3 DNA is TGCGCCAGCAGCCAAGAGCCCGGACAGGTGGCCAATGAGCAGTTCTTC.

This clonotype was observed a handful of times. The J gene is TRBJ2-5, the V gene TRBV6-2 or TRBV6-3, with TRBD2 matching over 7 bases. CDR3 size: 18 residues. CDR1 is MNHEY and CDR2 is SVGEGT in the germline V gene. The ends lost 2 bases at V and 2 bases at J; junction bases unmatched: 14. As DNA, the CDR3 is TGTGCCAGCAGTTACCCCGGCTTCGTGTCTAGCGGACAAGAGACCCAGTACTTC. It encodes CASSYPGFVSSGQETQYF.

In the case of this clonotype: This may arise from a read error, as a much more abundant clone is one base away. The genes are TRBV4-1 and TRBJ2-1, with TRBD2 matching over 9 bases. Per germline, CDR1 MGHRA and CDR2 YSYEKL. The CDR3 runs to 21 residues. V shed 1 base and J 2 bases; nucleotides not matched to a gene: 18. CDR3: CASSQAGSGLARILAYNEQFF. Here the CDR3 DNA reads TGCGCCAGCAGCCAAGCAGGATCGGGACTAGCTAGGATTCTTGCCTACAATGAGCAGTTCTTC.

The chain links TRBV2 to TRBJ2-1; 8 nucleotides align to TRBD2. Trimming removed 6 bases from V and 5 bases from J; junction bases left unmatched: 6. Germline loops: CDR1 SNHLY, CDR2 FYNNEI. This CDR3 is built from 14 residues. CDR3 in amino acids: CASRGLVGNNEQFF. For the CDR3, the DNA is TGTGCCAGCAGGGGACTAGTGGGCAACAATGAGCAGTTCTTC. Complete variable domain (other parts from reference TRBV2 and TRBJ2-1): EPEVTQTPSHQVTQMGQEVILRCVPISNHLYFYWYRQILGQKVEFLVSFYNNEISEKSEIFDDQFSVERPDGSNFTLKIRSTKLEDSAMYFCASRGLVGNNEQFFGPGTRLTVL.

The rearrangement links TRBV6-5 to TRBJ2-7, with D possibly TRBD1 on 6 matching bases. Trimming stripped 8 bases from V and 3 bases from J, with 14 bases between. Germline CDR1 MNHEY, CDR2 SVGAGI. The CDR3 covers 13 residues. CDR3 region: CASQRTDYYEQYF. The CDR3 nucleotides read TGTGCCAGCCAGAGGACAGACTACTACGAGCAGTACTTC.

This clonotype was found many times. The CDR3 protein is CASSYVAEPFSGNQPQHF. CDR3 in DNA: TGTGCCAGCAGTTATGTGGCAGAACCTTTCTCCGGCAATCAGCCCCAGCATTTT. This chain links TRBV6-2 or TRBV6-3 with TRBJ1-5; D is unclear. There are 18 residues in the CDR3. Trimming left V 3 bases short and J 2 bases short, with 20 bases between. CDR1 and CDR2 from the germline V gene are MNHEY and SVGEGT.

This rearrangement joins TRBV3-1 to TRBJ2-7; D remains ambiguous. The V gene lost 4 bases and the J gene lost 5 bases, with 21 bases spanning the gap. The CDR3 totals 16 residues. Germline CDR1 LGHDT, CDR2 YNNKEL (reference sequence). This CDR3 reads CASSLPDWPKMDEQYF. The DNA of the CDR3 is TGTGCCAGCAGCCTCCCCGACTGGCCCAAGATGGACGAGCAGTACTTC.

This clonotype was recorded a few times. This chain joins TRBV10-3 and TRBJ2-7, with D hard to call. The CDR3 sequence is 14 residues long. Germline V gene data show CDR1 as ENHRY and CDR2 as SYGVKD. V lost 3 bases and J 2 bases, leaving 11 bases between the germline ends. The CDR3 nucleotides are TGTGCCATCAGTGAAGTGCTGGGGACCTACGAGCAGTACTTC. Amino acids: CAISEVLGTYEQYF.

This clonotype was seen repeatedly, ten times or more. The chain uses TRBV20-1 and TRBJ2-5, with D tentatively TRBD1 (6 bases). This CDR3 spans 11 amino acids. Trimming took 4 bases from V and 3 from J, leaving 6 bases between them. Germline V lookup: CDR1 DFQATT, CDR2 SNEGSKA (reference sequence). The CDR3 region is CSANREETQYF. DNA of the CDR3: TGCAGTGCTAACAGGGAAGAGACCCAGTACTTC.

This clonotype was recorded a few times. The chain has TRBV10-3 and TRBJ1-5, with 7 nucleotides matching TRBD1. This CDR3 spans 13 amino acids. V dropped 10 bases and J dropped 3; count of bases not matched to a gene: 6. Germline V gives CDR1 ENHRY, CDR2 SYGVKD. The CDR3 DNA reads TGTGCCACCCAACAGGGGTTCAATCAGCCCCAGCATTTT. This codes for CATQQGFNQPQHF.